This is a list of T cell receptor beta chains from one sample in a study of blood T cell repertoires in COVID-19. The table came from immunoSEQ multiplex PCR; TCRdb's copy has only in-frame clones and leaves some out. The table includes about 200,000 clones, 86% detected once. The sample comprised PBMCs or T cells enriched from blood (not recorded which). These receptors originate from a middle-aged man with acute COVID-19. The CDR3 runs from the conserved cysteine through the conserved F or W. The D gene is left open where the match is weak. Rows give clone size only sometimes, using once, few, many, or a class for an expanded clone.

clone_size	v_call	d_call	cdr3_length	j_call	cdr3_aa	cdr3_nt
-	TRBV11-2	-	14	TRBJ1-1	CASRNPGAGGMAFF	TGTGCCAGCAGAAACCCCGGGGCGGGGGGCATGGCTTTCTTT
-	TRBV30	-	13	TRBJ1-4	CAWSAGLGEKLFF	TGTGCCTGGAGTGCGGGGTTAGGTGAAAAACTGTTTTTT
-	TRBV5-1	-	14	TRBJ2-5	CASSLDGYQETQYF	TGCGCCAGCAGCTTGGACGGGTATCAAGAGACCCAGTACTTC
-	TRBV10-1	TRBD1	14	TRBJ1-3	CARRQGKSGNTIYF	TGCGCCAGGAGACAGGGGAAGTCTGGAAACACCATATATTTT
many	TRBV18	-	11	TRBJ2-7	CASSSEYEQYF	TGTGCCAGCTCATCAGAATACGAGCAGTACTTC
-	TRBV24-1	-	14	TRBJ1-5	CATSGWGPERPQHF	TGTGCCACCAGTGGGTGGGGGCCCGAGCGGCCCCAGCATTTT
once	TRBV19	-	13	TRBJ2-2	CASSIPGTGELFF	TGTGCCAGTAGTATCCCGGGCACCGGGGAGCTGTTTTTT
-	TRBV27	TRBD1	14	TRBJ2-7	CASKQGLQTYEQYF	TGTGCCAGCAAACAGGGGCTCCAAACCTACGAGCAGTACTTC
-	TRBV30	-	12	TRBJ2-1	CAWSPPRGEQFF	TGTGCCTGGAGCCCCCCCCGCGGAGAGCAGTTCTTC
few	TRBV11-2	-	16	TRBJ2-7	CASSGGVAPMYYEQYF	TGTGCCAGCAGCGGAGGGGTAGCGCCCATGTACTACGAGCAGTACTTC
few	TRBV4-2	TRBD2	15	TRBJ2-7	CASSQEGLAEDEQYF	TGTGCCAGCAGCCAAGAAGGACTAGCGGAGGACGAGCAGTACTTC
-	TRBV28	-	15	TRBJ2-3	CASSLQKVGTDTQYF	TGTGCCAGCAGCCTACAGAAGGTGGGCACAGATACGCAGTATTTT